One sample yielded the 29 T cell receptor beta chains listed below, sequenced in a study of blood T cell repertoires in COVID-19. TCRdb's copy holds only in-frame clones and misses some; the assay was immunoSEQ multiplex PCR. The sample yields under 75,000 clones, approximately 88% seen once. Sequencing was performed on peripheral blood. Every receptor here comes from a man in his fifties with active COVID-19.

The CDR3 sequence: CAWSVNTDNSPLHF. The CDR3 nucleotides are TGTGCCTGGAGTGTAAATACAGATAATTCACCCCTCCACTTT. The gene calls are TRBV30 and TRBJ1-6; D is unresolved. Per the germline V gene, CDR1 is GTSNPN and CDR2 is SVGIG (reference sequence). V gave up 0 bases and J gave up 5 bases, with 8 bases separating them. The CDR3 runs to 14 residues.

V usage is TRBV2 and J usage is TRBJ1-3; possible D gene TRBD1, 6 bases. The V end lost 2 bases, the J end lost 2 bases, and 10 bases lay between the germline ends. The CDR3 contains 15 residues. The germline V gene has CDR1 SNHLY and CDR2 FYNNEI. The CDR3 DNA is TGTGCCAGCAGTGAACAGGGGATGACTGGAAACACCATATATTTT. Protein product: CASSEQGMTGNTIYF.

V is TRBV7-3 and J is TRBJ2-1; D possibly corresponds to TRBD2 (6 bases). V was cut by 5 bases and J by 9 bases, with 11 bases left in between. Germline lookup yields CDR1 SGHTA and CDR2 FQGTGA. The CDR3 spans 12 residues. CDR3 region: CASSRELGEQFF. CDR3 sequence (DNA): TGTGCCAGCAGCCGGGAGCTCGGTGAGCAGTTCTTC. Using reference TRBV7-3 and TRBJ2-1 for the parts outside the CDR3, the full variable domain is GAGVSQTPSNKVTEKGKYVELRCDPISGHTALYWYRQSLGQGPEFLIYFQGTGAADDSGLPNDRFFAVRPEGSVSTLKIQRTERGDSAVYLCASSRELGEQFFGPGTRLTVL.

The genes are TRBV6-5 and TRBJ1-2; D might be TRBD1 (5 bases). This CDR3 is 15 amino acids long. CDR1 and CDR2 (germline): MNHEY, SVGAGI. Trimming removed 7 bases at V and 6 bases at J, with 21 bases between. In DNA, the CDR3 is TGTGCCAGCACCCTAGGAGGGCAGGGATACGATGGCTACACCTTC. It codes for CASTLGGQGYDGYTF.

The CDR3 loop reads CASSTGQLDQPQHF. The CDR3 DNA reads TGCGCCAGCAGCACCGGACAGTTAGATCAGCCCCAGCATTTT. V gene TRBV5-1 combines with J gene TRBJ1-5; possible D gene TRBD1, 6 bases. Germline V gene sequence: CDR1 SGHRS, CDR2 YFSETQ. The CDR3 contains 14 residues. The V and J ends lost 4 bases and 5 bases respectively, with 13 bases between them.

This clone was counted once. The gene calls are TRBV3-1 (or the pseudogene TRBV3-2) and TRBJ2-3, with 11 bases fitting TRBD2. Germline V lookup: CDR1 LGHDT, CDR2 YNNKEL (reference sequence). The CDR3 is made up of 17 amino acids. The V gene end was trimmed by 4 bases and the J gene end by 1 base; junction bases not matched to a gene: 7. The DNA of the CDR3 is TGTGCCAGCAGCCGCGGGACTAGCGGAGGGGGCACAGATACGCAGTATTTT. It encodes CASSRGTSGGGTDTQYF.

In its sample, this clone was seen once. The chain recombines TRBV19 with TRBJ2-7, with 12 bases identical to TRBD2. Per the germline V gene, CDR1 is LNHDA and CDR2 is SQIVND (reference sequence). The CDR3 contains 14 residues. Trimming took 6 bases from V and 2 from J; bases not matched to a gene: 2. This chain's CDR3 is CASRRTSGAYEQYF. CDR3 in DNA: TGTGCCAGTAGGAGGACTAGCGGGGCCTACGAGCAGTACTTC.

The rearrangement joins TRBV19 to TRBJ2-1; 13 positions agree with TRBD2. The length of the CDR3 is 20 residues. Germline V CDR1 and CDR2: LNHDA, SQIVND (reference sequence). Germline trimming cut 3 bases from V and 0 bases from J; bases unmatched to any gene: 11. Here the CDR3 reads CASSIGGLAGALGSYNEQFF. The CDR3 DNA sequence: TGTGCCAGTAGTATCGGAGGACTAGCGGGGGCCTTGGGCTCCTACAATGAGCAGTTCTTC.

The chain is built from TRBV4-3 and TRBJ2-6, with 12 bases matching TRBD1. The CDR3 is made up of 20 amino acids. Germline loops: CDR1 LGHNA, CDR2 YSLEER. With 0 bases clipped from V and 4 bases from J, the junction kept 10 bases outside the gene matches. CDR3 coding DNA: TGCGCCAGCAGCCAAGACACGGGGACAGGGGGCGAGATGGGGGCCAACGTCCTGACTTTC. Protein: CASSQDTGTGGEMGANVLTF.

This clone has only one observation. As DNA, the CDR3 is TGTGCCAGTAGGGCCCCGACAGCCGGGTCACCCCTCCACTTT. The encoded protein is CASRAPTAGSPLHF. The chain combines TRBV19 with TRBJ1-6, with a tentative D call TRBD1 (5 bases). The germline V gene encodes CDR1 LNHDA and CDR2 SQIVND (reference sequence). The length of the CDR3 is 14 residues. Trimming took off 6 bases at V and 10 bases at J, with 16 bases between the two ends.

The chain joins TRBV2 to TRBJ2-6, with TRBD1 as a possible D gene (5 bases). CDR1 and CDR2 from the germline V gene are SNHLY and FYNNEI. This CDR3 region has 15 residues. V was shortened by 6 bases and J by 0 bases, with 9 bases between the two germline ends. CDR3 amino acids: CASRVGHSGANVLTF. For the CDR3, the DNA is TGTGCCAGCAGAGTTGGACACTCTGGGGCCAACGTCCTGACTTTC.

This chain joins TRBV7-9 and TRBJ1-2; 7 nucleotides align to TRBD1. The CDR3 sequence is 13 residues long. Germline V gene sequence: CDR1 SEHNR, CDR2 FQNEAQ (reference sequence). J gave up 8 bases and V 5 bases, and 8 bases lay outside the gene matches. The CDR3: CASSLTGNEGYTF. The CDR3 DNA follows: TGTGCCAGCAGCCTGACAGGGAACGAGGGCTACACCTTC.

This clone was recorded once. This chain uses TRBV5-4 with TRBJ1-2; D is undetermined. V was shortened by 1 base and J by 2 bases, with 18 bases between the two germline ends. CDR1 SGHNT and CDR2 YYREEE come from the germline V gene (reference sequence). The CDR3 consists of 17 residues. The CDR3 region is CASSLPTSEGVNYGYTF. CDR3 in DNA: TGTGCCAGCAGCTTGCCCACCTCAGAGGGAGTGAACTATGGCTACACCTTC.

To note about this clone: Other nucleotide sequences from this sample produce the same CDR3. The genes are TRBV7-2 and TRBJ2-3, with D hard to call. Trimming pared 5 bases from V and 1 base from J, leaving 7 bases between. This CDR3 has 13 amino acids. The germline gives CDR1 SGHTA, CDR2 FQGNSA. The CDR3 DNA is TGTGCCAGCAGCCCTCCGGGCACAGATACGCAGTATTTT. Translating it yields CASSPPGTDTQYF.

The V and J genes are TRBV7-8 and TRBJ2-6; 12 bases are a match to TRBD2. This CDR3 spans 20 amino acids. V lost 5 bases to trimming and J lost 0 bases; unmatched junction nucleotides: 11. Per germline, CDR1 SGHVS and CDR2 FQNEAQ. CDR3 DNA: TGTGCCAGCAGCCTGAAACTAGCGGGGGGCTATAGCTCTGGGGCCAACGTCCTGACTTTC. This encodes CASSLKLAGGYSSGANVLTF. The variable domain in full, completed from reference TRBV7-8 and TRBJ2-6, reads GAGVSQSPRYKVAKRGQDVALRCDPISGHVSLFWYQQALGQGPEFLTYFQNEAQLDKSGLPSDRFFAERPEGSVSTLKIQRTQQEDSAVYLCASSLKLAGGYSSGANVLTFGAGSRLTVL.

The chain's CDR3 is CASSQPLAGVYNEQFF. Written as DNA, the CDR3 is TGCGCCAGCAGCCAACCCCTAGCGGGGGTCTACAATGAGCAGTTCTTC. The gene calls are TRBV4-1 and TRBJ2-1; 10 bases agree with TRBD2. V dropped 2 bases and J dropped 3; count of bases not matched to a gene: 4. Germline V lookup: CDR1 MGHRA, CDR2 YSYEKL. The CDR3 sequence is 16 residues long.

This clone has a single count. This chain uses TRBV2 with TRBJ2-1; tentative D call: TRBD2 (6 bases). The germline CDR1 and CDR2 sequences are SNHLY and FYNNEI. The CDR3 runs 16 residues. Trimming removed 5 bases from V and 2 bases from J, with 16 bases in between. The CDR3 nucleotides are TGTGCCAGCAGTCTCAATCGCGGGGCGACCTACAATGAGCAGTTCTTC. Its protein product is CASSLNRGATYNEQFF. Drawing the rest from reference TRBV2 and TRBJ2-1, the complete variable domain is EPEVTQTPSHQVTQMGQEVILRCVPISNHLYFYWYRQILGQKVEFLVSFYNNEISEKSEIFDDQFSVERPDGSNFTLKIRSTKLEDSAMYFCASSLNRGATYNEQFFGPGTRLTVL.

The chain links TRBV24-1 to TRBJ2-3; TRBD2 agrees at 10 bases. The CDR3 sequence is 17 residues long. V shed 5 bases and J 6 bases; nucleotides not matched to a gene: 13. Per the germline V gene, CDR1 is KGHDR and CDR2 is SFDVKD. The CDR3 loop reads CATSGPVGSGGLDTQYF. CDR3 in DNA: TGTGCCACCAGTGGCCCCGTGGGTAGCGGGGGGCTGGATACGCAGTATTTT.

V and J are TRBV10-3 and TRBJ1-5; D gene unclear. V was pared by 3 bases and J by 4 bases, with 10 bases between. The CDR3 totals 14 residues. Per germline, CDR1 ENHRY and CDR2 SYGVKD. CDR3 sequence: CAISDPLRNQPQHF. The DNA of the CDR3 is TGTGCCATCAGTGACCCCCTCCGGAATCAGCCCCAGCATTTT.

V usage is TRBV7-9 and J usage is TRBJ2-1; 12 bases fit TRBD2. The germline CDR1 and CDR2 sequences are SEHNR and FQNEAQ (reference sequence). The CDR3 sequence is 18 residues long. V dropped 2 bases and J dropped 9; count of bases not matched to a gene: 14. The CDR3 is CASSLPPRLAGVRGEQFF. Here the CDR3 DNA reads TGTGCCAGCAGCTTACCTCCTAGACTAGCGGGGGTCAGGGGTGAGCAGTTCTTC.

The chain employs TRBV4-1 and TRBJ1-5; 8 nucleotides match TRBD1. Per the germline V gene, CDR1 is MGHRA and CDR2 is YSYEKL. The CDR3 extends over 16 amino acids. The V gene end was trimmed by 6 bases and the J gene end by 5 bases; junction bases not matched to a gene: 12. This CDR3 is CASRIGQGRKDQPQHF. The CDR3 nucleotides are TGCGCCAGCAGAATCGGACAGGGCCGAAAGGATCAGCCCCAGCATTTT.

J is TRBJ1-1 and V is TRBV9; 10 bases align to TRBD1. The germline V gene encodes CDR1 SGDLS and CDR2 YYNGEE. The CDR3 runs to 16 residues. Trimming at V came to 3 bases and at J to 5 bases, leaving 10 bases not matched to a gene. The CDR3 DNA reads TGTGCCAGCAGCGGGCCCGACAGGGGGCGCGGAACTGAAGCTTTCTTT. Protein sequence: CASSGPDRGRGTEAFF.

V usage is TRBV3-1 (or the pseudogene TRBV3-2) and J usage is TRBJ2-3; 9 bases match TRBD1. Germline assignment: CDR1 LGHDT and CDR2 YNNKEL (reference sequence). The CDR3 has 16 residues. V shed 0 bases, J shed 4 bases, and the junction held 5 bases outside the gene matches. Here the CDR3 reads CASSQETGGSADTQYF. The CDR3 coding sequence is TGTGCCAGCAGCCAAGAGACAGGGGGTAGCGCAGATACGCAGTATTTT.

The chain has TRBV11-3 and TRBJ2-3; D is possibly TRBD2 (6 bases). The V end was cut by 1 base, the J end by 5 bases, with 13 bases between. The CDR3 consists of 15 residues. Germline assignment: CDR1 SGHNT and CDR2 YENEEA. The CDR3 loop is CASSLARGSQDTQYF. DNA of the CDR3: TGTGCCAGCAGCTTAGCTCGGGGGAGTCAAGATACGCAGTATTTT.

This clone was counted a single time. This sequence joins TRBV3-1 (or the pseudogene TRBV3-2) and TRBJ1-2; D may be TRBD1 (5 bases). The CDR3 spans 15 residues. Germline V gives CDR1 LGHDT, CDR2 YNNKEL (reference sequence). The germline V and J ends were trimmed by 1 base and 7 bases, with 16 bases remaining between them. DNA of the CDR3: TGTGCCAGCAGCCAAGGGGGCGGGGGGATCGGTGGCTACACCTTC. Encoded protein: CASSQGGGGIGGYTF.

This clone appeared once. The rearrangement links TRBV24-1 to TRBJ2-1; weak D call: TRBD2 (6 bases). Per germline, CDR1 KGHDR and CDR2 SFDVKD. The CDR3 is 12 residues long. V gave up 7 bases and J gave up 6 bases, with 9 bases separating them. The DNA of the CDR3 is TGTGCCACCAGGGGACTGAGCAATGAGCAGTTCTTC. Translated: CATRGLSNEQFF.

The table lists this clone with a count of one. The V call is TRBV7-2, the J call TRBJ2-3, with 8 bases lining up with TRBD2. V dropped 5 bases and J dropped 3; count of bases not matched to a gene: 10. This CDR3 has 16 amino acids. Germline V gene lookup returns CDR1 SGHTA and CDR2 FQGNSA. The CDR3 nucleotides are TGTGCCAGCAGCCCCCCGGGACTAGGGAAGACAGATACGCAGTATTTT. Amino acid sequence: CASSPPGLGKTDTQYF.

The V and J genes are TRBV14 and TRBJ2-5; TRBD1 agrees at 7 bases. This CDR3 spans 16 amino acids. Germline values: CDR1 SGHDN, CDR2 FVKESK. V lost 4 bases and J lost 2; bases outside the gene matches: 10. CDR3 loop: CASSLRTGFIQETQYF. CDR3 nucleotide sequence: TGTGCCAGCAGCCTCCGGACAGGTTTTATTCAAGAGACCCAGTACTTC.

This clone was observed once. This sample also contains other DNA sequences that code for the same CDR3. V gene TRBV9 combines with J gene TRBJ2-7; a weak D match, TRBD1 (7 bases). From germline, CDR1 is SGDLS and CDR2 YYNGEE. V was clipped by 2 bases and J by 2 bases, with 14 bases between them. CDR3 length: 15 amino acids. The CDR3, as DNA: TGTGCCAGCAGCGTGGAGGGGACAGCCACCTACGAGCAGTACTTC. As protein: CASSVEGTATYEQYF.